A single sample is the source of the 26 T cell receptor beta chains below, sequenced in a study of cytomegalovirus exposure and HLA in healthy donors. Use of 60 Vbeta and 13 Jbeta primers characterized the PCR. The protocol was immunoSEQ multiplex PCR, while the TCRdb copy is restricted to in-frame clones and leaves out a portion. The sample has some 150,000 clones; around 79% are singletons. Source material: PBMCs. These receptors came from a woman in her thirties or forties in good health and CMV-seropositive.

This clone has only a few counts. Other DNA sequences from this sample encode an identical CDR3 as well. V gene TRBV19 combines with J gene TRBJ1-1; TRBD1 matches at 8 bases. The V gene's germline CDR1 is LNHDA and CDR2 SQIVND (reference sequence). Trimming cost V 5 bases and J 4 bases; bases outside gene matches: 6. The CDR3 spans 14 residues. The CDR3 sequence is CASSLGTGGTEAFF. CDR3 in DNA: TGTGCCAGTAGTCTCGGAACAGGGGGCACTGAAGCTTTCTTT.

This clone showed up just once. V usage is TRBV19 and J usage is TRBJ1-6, with D tentatively TRBD1 (6 bases). Trimming left V 3 bases short and J 9 bases short, with 21 bases between. The germline V gene has CDR1 LNHDA and CDR2 SQIVND (reference sequence). The CDR3 totals 17 residues. The DNA for the CDR3 is TGTGCCAGTAGTATTTCGCCAGGGGATGTGGGATTTTCACCCCTCCACTTT. The encoded protein is CASSISPGDVGFSPLHF.

This rearrangement joins TRBV4-2 to TRBJ2-6; TRBD1 agrees at 8 bases. V shed 2 bases, J shed 3 bases, and the junction held 12 bases outside the gene matches. This CDR3 is 19 amino acids long. From germline, CDR1 is LGHNA and CDR2 YNFKEQ. CDR3 bases: TGTGCCAGCAGCCAAACAAGGCAGGGGGCAGGGGTTGGGGCCAACGTCCTGACTTTC. Its protein is CASSQTRQGAGVGANVLTF.

V and J are TRBV9 and TRBJ1-3, with D uncertain. Trimming stripped 5 bases from V and 2 bases from J, with 8 bases between. Per the germline V gene, CDR1 is SGDLS and CDR2 is YYNGEE. This CDR3 is 13 amino acids long. The CDR3 DNA is TGTGCCAGCAGGGCGGGGACTGGAAACACCATATATTTT. This sequence encodes CASRAGTGNTIYF.

The chain carries TRBV7-9 and TRBJ1-2; D may be TRBD1 (6 bases). The V gene's germline CDR1 is SEHNR and CDR2 FQNEAQ (reference sequence). Deletions cut 6 bases from V and 2 bases from J, with 13 bases between. This CDR3 is 14 amino acids long. The CDR3 region has the DNA TGTGCCAGCAGTGTACAGGGTATGAACTATGGCTACACCTTC. Protein sequence: CASSVQGMNYGYTF.

Only one count was recorded for this clone. The chain links TRBV27 to TRBJ1-1, with a weak D call TRBD1 (6 bases). The CDR3 contains 14 residues. Germline CDR1 reads MNHEY; CDR2 reads SMNVEV (reference sequence). Trimming pared 7 bases from V and 0 bases from J, leaving 12 bases between. CDR3 bases: TGTGCCAGCACCCCGGACAGATTGAACACTGAAGCTTTCTTT. This gives the protein CASTPDRLNTEAFF.

The CDR3 DNA reads TGTGCCAGCTCACCACCGTTACAGGTGATCTCTGGAAACACCATATATTTT. Its protein is CASSPPLQVISGNTIYF. The V call is TRBV18, the J call TRBJ1-3; D may be TRBD1 (5 bases). CDR1 KGHSH and CDR2 LQKENI come from the germline V gene. The V end was cut by 0 bases, the J end by 0 bases, with 12 bases between. This CDR3 is 17 amino acids long.

The chain employs TRBV7-9 and TRBJ2-7, with 7 bases aligning to TRBD2. V shed 2 bases and J 2 bases; nucleotides not matched to a gene: 3. CDR1 is SEHNR and CDR2 is FQNEAQ in the germline V gene (reference sequence). The CDR3 consists of 14 residues. Written as DNA, the CDR3 is TGTGCCAGCAGCTTACCCGGGACTACCTACGAGCAGTACTTC. It specifies CASSLPGTTYEQYF.

The chain carries TRBV12-5 and TRBJ2-1, with 10 bases fitting TRBD2. Trimming cost V 5 bases and J 3 bases; bases outside gene matches: 7. The CDR3 covers 16 residues. Germline V lookup: CDR1 LGHNT, CDR2 FRNRAP. This CDR3 is CASGPKRGGRYNEQFF. The DNA of the CDR3 is TGTGCTAGTGGTCCCAAGCGGGGGGGCCGCTACAATGAGCAGTTCTTC. Filled out from reference TRBV12-5 and TRBJ2-1, the complete variable domain reads DARVTQTPRHKVTEMGQEVTMRCQPILGHNTVFWYRQTMMQGLELLAYFRNRAPLDDSGMPKDRFSAEMPDATLATLKIQPSEPRDSAVYFCASGPKRGGRYNEQFFGPGTRLTVL.

There are a few counts of this clone. The chain joins TRBV11-3 to TRBJ2-3; 16 bases map to TRBD2. Trimming at V came to 5 bases and at J to 7 bases, leaving 6 bases not matched to a gene. The V gene's germline CDR1 is SGHNT and CDR2 YENEEA. This CDR3 is 16 amino acids long. CDR3: CASSPGTSGGAHTQYF. CDR3 in DNA: TGTGCCAGCAGCCCAGGGACTAGCGGGGGGGCACATACGCAGTATTTT.

The V and J genes are TRBV5-5 and TRBJ2-7; a weak D match, TRBD2 (5 bases). The CDR3 sequence is 14 residues long. The germline gives CDR1 SGHKS, CDR2 YYEKEE (reference sequence). V was trimmed by 4 bases and J by 2 bases, leaving 13 bases between them. This chain's CDR3 is CASSLEPSPYEQYF. The CDR3 DNA sequence: TGTGCCAGCAGCCTGGAGCCTAGCCCCTACGAGCAGTACTTC.

This clone appeared once. The chain carries TRBV12-5 and TRBJ2-1; TRBD2 matches at 14 bases. CDR3 length: 14 residues. Per the germline V gene, CDR1 is LGHNT and CDR2 is FRNRAP. The CDR3 here is CAYEGLAGVNEQFF. The CDR3 region has the DNA TGTGCGTATGAGGGACTAGCGGGGGTAAATGAGCAGTTCTTC.

The chain is built from TRBV5-1 and TRBJ2-7; 12 nucleotides line up with TRBD2. The CDR3 has 15 amino acids. Germline CDR1 SGHRS, CDR2 YFSETQ. V gave up 4 bases and J gave up 1 base; unmatched junction bases: 3. The CDR3 region has the DNA TGCGCCAGCAGCCCAGGACTAGCGGGGTCCTACGAGCAGTACTTC. Its translation is CASSPGLAGSYEQYF.

This chain connects TRBV9 to TRBJ2-7; TRBD1 agrees at 7 bases. This CDR3 spans 15 amino acids. Trimming cost V 4 bases and J 0 bases; bases outside gene matches: 7. Germline V gives CDR1 SGDLS, CDR2 YYNGEE. The CDR3 region is CASSPGQELSYEQYF. CDR3 nucleotide sequence: TGTGCCAGCAGCCCAGGACAGGAGCTCTCCTACGAGCAGTACTTC.

V is TRBV5-1 and J is TRBJ2-1, with 7 bases lining up with TRBD2. V was pared by 1 base and J by 7 bases, with 8 bases of the junction left unmatched. The CDR3 spans 15 residues. In germline, CDR1 is SGHRS, CDR2 YFSETQ. The DNA of the CDR3 is TGCGCCAGCAGCTTGTATGCTAGCGGTAATAATGAGCAGTTCTTC. This codes for CASSLYASGNNEQFF.

The V call is TRBV7-9, the J call TRBJ2-5, with 12 bases lining up with TRBD2. The J call may be mistaken, given a closer DNA end match to TRBJ2-7. There are 15 residues in the CDR3. The germline V gene encodes CDR1 SEHNR and CDR2 FQNEAQ (reference sequence). CDR3 sequence: CASSLTSGGVYEQYF. In DNA form, the CDR3 reads TGTGCCAGCAGCTTGACTAGCGGGGGAGTCTACGAGCAGTACTTC.

The chain is built from TRBV30 and TRBJ1-1; D gene unclear. This CDR3 contains 13 residues. Trimming stripped 4 bases from V and 6 bases from J, with 15 bases between. The germline gives CDR1 GTSNPN, CDR2 SVGIG (reference sequence). The CDR3 DNA sequence: TGTGCCTGGACCGAAGGGAGTATTCCTGAAGCTTTCTTT. Amino acids: CAWTEGSIPEAFF.

The chain couples TRBV29-1 to TRBJ2-7; 13 bases line up with TRBD2. The length of the CDR3 is 15 residues. CDR1 is SQVTM, CDR2 ANQGSEA, per germline. The ends lost 6 bases at V and 2 bases at J; junction bases unmatched: 7. The CDR3 loop is CSVQGLAGDTYEQYF. CDR3 coding DNA: TGCAGCGTACAAGGACTAGCGGGGGATACCTACGAGCAGTACTTC.

The V call is TRBV6-5, the J call TRBJ2-5, with D possibly matching TRBD2 (6 bases). The germline V gene encodes CDR1 MNHEY and CDR2 SVGAGI. The germline V and J ends were trimmed by 4 bases and 5 bases, with 11 bases remaining between them. This CDR3 region has 13 residues. CDR3 DNA sequence: TGTGCCAGCAGTTCACTAGCAGGGGAGACCCAGTACTTC. Protein product: CASSSLAGETQYF.

This clone was seen a few times. The rearrangement uses TRBV2 and TRBJ1-1; D ambiguous. CDR3 size: 11 residues. Germline CDR1 is SNHLY and CDR2 is FYNNEI. Between the trimmed V and J ends, which lost 4 bases and 6 bases, there was a span of 6 bases. The CDR3 sequence is CASSGPAEAFF. As DNA, the CDR3 is TGTGCCAGCAGTGGCCCAGCTGAAGCTTTCTTT.

The chain couples TRBV13 to TRBJ2-5; D perhaps matches TRBD1 (6 bases). Germline V gene lookup returns CDR1 PRHDT and CDR2 FYEKMQ (reference sequence). The V end lost 5 bases, the J end lost 3 bases, and 10 bases lay between the germline ends. This CDR3 has 13 residues. CDR3 loop: CASSKQGEETQYF. The CDR3 DNA follows: TGTGCCAGCAGCAAACAGGGCGAAGAGACCCAGTACTTC.

The chain joins TRBV10-2 to TRBJ2-5, with D possibly matching TRBD1 (5 bases). The V gene's germline CDR1 is WSHSY and CDR2 SAAADI. V shed 2 bases and J shed 0 bases, with 10 bases lying between them. This CDR3 has 15 amino acids. CDR3 sequence (DNA): TGCGCCAGCAGTGAGGGGGCCCTGTACCAAGAGACCCAGTACTTC. Its translation is CASSEGALYQETQYF.

V gene TRBV7-6 combines with J gene TRBJ1-2; possibly TRBD1 for D (5 bases). V was pared by 5 bases and J by 1 base, with 11 bases between. The CDR3 extends over 14 amino acids. Germline CDR1 and CDR2: SGHVS and FNYEAQ. The CDR3 DNA sequence: TGTGCCAGCAGCACCGGGACTTATAACTATGGCTACACCTTC. This encodes CASSTGTYNYGYTF.

The rearrangement uses TRBV7-2 and TRBJ1-4, with D hard to call. The CDR3 is 16 residues long. The germline CDR1 and CDR2 sequences are SGHTA and FQGNSA. Trimming left V 2 bases short and J 6 bases short, with 16 bases between. CDR3 bases: TGTGCCAGCAGCTTAAGTCCCGGCGGGTGGGATGAAAAACTGTTTTTT. Translation: CASSLSPGGWDEKLFF.

The chain has TRBV7-9 and TRBJ1-6; tentatively, D is TRBD1 (6 bases). V was pared by 4 bases and J by 10 bases, with 17 bases between. CDR1 SEHNR and CDR2 FQNEAQ come from the germline V gene (reference sequence). The CDR3 spans 15 residues. The chain's CDR3 is CASSSPVGAVSPLHF. CDR3 in DNA: TGTGCCAGCAGCTCCCCGGTGGGGGCCGTGTCACCCCTCCACTTT. Full variable domain (outside the CDR3, taken from reference TRBV7-9 and TRBJ1-6): DTGVSQNPRHKITKRGQNVTFRCDPISEHNRLYWYRQTLGQGPEFLTYFQNEAQLEKSRLLSDRFSAERPKGSFSTLEIQRTEQGDSAMYLCASSSPVGAVSPLHFGNGTRLTVT.

This sequence joins TRBV28 and TRBJ2-7, with D perhaps TRBD1 (5 bases). The CDR3 consists of 14 residues. Trimming shortened V by 7 bases and J by 3 bases, and 16 bases separated the two germline ends. Germline values: CDR1 MDHEN, CDR2 SYDVKM. CDR3 in amino acids: CASTFQGASYEQYF. In DNA form, the CDR3 reads TGTGCCAGCACCTTTCAAGGGGCTAGCTACGAGCAGTACTTC.